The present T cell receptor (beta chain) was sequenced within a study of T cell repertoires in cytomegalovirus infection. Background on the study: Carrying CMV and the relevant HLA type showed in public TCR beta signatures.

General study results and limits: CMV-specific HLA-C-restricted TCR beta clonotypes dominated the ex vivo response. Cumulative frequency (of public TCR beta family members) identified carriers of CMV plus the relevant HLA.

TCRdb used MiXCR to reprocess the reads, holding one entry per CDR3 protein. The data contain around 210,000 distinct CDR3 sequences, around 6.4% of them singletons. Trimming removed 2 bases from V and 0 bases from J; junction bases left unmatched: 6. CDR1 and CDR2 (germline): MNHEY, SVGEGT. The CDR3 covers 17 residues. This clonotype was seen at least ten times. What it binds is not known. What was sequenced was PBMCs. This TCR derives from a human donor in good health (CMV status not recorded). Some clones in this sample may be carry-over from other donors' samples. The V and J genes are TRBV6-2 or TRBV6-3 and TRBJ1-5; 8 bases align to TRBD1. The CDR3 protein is CASSYGGGQDSNQPQHF. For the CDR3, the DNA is TGTGCCAGCAGTTACGGGGGGGGACAGGATAGCAATCAGCCCCAGCATTTT.